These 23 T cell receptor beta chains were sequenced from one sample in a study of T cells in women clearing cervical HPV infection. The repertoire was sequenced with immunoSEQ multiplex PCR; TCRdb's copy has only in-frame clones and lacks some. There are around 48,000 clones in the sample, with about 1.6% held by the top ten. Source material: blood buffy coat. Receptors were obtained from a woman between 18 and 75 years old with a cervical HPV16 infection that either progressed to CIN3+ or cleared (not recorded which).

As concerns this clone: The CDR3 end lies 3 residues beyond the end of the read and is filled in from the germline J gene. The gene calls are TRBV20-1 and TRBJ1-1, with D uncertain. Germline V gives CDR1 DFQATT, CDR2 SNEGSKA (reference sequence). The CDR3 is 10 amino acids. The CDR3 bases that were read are TGCAGTGCTCTCAGCGTGTAC. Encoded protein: CSALSVY. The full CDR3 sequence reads CSALSVYAFF.

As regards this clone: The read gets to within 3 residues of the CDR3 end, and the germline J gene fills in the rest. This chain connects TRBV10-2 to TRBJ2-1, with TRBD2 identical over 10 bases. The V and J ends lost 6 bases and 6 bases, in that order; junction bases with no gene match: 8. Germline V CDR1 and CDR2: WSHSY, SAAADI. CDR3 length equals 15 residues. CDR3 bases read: TGCGCCAGCAGCGAAGCGGGGGGGCTTCTCAATGAG. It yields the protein CASSEAGGLLNE. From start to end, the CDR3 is CASSEAGGLLNEQFF.

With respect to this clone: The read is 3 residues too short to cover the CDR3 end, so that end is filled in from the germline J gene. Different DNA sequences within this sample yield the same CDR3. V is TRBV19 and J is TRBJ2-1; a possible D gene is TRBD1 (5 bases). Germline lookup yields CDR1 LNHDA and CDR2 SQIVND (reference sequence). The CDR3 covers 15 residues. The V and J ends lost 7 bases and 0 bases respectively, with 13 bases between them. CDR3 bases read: TGTGCCAGTATGCCTGACAGAGCCTCCTACAATGAG. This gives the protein CASMPDRASYNE. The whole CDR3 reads CASMPDRASYNEQFF.

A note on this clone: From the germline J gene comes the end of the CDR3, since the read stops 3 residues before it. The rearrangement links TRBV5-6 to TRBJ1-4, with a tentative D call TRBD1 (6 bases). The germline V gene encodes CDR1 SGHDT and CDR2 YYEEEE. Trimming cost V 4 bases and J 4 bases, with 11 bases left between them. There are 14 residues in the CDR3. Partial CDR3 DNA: TGTGCCAGCAGCCTACGGACAGTTAATGAAAAA. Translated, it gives CASSLRTVNEK. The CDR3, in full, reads CASSLRTVNEKLFF.

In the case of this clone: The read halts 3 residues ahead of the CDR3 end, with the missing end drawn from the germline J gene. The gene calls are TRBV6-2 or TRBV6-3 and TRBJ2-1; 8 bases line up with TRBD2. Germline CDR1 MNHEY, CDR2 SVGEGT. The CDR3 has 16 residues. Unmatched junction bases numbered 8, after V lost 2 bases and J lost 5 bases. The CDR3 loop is CASSYRGGRTHNEQFF. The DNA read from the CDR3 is TGTGCCAGCAGTTACCGGGGGGGGAGGACCCACAATGAG.

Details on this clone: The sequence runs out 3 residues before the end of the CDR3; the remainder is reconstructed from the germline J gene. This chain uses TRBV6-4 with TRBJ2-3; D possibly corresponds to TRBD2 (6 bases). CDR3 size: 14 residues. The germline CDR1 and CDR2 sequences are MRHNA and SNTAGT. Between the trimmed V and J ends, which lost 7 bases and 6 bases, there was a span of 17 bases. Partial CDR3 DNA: TGTGCCAGCACAAGGGACTTCCAGGATGATACG. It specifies CASTRDFQDDT. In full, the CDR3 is CASTRDFQDDTQYF.

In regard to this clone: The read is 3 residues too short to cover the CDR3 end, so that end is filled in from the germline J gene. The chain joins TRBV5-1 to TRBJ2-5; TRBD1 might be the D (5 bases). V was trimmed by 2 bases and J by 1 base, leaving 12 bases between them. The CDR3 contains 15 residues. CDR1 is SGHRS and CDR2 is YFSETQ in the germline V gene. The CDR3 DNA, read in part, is TGCGCCAGCAGCTTAACAGGCCCTACCCAAGAGACC. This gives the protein CASSLTGPTQET. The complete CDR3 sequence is CASSLTGPTQETQYF.

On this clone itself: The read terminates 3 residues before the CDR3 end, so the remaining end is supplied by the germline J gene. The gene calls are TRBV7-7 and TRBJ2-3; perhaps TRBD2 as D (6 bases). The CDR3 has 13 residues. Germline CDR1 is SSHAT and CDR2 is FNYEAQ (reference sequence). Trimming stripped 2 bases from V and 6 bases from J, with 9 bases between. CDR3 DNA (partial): TGTGCCAGCAGCTTACGGGGGTCGGATACG. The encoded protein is CASSLRGSDT. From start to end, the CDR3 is CASSLRGSDTQYF.

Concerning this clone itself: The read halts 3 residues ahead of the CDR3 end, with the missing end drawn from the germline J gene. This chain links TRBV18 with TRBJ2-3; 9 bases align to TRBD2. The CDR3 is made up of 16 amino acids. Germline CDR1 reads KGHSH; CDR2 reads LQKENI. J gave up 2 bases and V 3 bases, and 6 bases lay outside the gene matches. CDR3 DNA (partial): TGTGCCAGCTCACCTTTAGGCGGGAGGGTCACAGATACG. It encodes CASSPLGGRVTDT. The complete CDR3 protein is CASSPLGGRVTDTQYF.

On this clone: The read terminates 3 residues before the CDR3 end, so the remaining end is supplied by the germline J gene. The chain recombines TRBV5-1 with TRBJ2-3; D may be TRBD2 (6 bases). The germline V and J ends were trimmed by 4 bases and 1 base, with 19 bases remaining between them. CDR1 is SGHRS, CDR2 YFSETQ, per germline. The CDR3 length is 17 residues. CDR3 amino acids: CASSPYLAPGGTDTQYF. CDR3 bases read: TGCGCCAGCAGCCCCTATCTAGCACCGGGGGGCACAGATACG.

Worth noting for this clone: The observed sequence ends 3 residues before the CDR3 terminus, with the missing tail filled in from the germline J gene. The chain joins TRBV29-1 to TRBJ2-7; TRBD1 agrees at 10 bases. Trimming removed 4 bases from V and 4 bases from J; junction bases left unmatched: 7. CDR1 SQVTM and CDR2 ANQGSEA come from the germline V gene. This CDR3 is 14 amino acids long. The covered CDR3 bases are TGCAGCGTTGCACCGGGACAGGGGTTATACGAG. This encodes CSVAPGQGLYE. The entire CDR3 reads CSVAPGQGLYEQYF.

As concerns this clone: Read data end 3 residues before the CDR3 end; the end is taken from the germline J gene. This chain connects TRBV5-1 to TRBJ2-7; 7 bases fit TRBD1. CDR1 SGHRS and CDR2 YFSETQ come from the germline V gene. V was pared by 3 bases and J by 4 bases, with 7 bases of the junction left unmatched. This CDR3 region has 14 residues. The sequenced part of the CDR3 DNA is TGCGCCAGCAGCTCCGGGGACAGCCAATACGAG. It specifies CASSSGDSQYE. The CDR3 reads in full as CASSSGDSQYEQYF.

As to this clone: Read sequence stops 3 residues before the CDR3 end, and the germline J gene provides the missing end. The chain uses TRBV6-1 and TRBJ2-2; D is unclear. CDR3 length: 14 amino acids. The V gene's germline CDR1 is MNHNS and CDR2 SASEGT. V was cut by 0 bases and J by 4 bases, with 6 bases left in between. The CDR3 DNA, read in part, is TGTGCCAGCAGTGAAGCGAGAGGCACCGGGGAG. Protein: CASSEARGTGE. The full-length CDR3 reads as CASSEARGTGELFF.

The CDR3 DNA, read in part, is TGTGCCAGCAGCTCTTCGTGGGGGGGGACCGGGGAG. Protein: CASSSSWGGTGE. The whole CDR3 region reads CASSSSWGGTGELFF. The genes are TRBV7-2 and TRBJ2-2; 7 bases align to TRBD2. The DNA ends 3 residues before the CDR3 does, and the rest of the CDR3 is filled in from the germline J gene. The CDR3 contains 15 residues. The junction had 7 bases not matched to a gene; V was cut back by 4 bases and J by 5 bases. Germline V gene sequence: CDR1 SGHTA, CDR2 FQGNSA.

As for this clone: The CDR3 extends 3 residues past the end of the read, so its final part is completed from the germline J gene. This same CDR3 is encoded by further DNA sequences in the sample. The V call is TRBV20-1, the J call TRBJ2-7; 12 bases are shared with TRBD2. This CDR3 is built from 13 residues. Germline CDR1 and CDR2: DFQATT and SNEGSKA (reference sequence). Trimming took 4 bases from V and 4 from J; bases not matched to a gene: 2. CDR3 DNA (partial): TGCAGTGCTACCGGGACTAGCGGGTACGAG. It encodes CSATGTSGYE. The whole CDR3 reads CSATGTSGYEQYF.

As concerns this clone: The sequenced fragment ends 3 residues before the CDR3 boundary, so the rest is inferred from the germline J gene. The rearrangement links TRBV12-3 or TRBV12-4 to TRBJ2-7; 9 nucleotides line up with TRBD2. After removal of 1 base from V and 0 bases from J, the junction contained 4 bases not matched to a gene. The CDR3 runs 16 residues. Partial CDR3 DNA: TGTGCCAGCAGTTTAGTTATTAGCGGGGGCTCCTACGAG. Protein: CASSLVISGGSYE. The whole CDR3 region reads CASSLVISGGSYEQYF.

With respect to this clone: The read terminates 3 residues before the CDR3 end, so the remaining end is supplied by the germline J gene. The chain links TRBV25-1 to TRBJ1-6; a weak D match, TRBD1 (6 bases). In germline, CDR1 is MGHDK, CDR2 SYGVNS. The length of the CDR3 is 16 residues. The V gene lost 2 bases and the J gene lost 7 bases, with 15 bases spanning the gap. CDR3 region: CASSETNRVGNSPLHF. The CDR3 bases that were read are TGTGCCAGCAGTGAAACCAACAGGGTAGGGAATTCACCC.

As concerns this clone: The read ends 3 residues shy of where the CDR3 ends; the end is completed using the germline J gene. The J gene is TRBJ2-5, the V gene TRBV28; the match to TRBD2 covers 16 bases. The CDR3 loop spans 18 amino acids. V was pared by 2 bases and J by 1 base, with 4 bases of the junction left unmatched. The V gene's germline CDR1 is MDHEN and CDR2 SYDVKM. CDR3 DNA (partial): TGTGCCAGCAGTTTAAGCGGGACTAGCGGGGGGGTCCAAGAGACC. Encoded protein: CASSLSGTSGGVQET. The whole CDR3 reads CASSLSGTSGGVQETQYF. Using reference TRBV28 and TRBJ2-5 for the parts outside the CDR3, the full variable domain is DVKVTQSSRYLVKRTGEKVFLECVQDMDHENMFWYRQDPGLGLRLIYFSYDVKMKEKGDIPEGYSVSREKKERFSLILESASTNQTSMYLCASSLSGTSGGVQETQYFGPGTRLLVL.

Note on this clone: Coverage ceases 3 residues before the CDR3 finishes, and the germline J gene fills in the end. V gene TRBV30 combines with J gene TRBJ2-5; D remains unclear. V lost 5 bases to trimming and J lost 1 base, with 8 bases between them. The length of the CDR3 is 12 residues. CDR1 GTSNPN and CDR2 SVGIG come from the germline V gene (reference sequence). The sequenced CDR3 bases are TGTGCCTGGGAGGCAGTCCAAGAGACC. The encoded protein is CAWEAVQET. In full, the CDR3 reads CAWEAVQETQYF.

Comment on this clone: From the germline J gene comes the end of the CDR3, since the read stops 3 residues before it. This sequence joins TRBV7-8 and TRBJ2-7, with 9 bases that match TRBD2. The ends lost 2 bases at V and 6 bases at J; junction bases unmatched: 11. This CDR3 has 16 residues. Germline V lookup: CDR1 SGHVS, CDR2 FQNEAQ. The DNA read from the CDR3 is TGTGCCAGCAGCTTAAGCGCTGGAGCGGGAGGAGGCGAG. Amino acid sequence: CASSLSAGAGGGE. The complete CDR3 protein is CASSLSAGAGGGEQYF.

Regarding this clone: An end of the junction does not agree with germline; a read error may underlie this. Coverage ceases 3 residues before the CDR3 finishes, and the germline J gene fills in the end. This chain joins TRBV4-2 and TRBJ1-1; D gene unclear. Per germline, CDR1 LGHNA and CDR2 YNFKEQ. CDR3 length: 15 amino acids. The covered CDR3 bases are TGCGCCAGCAGCCAAGATGTAGGCGGGAACACTGAA. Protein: CASSQDVGGNTE. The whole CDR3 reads CASSQDVGGNTEAFF.

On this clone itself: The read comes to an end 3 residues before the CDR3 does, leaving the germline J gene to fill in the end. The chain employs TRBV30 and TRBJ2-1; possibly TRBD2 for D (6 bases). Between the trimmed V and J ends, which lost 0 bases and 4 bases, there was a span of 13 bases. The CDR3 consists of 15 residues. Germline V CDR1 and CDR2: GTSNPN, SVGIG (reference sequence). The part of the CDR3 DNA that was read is TGTGCCTGGAGTGTCTCAGGAGGGTTATACAATGAG. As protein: CAWSVSGGLYNE. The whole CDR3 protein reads CAWSVSGGLYNEQFF.

The sequenced part of the CDR3 DNA is TGTGCCAGCAGTTTAAGGCGGACAGATACG. It specifies CASSLRRTDT. The whole CDR3 sequence is CASSLRRTDTQYF. This chain connects TRBV27 to TRBJ2-3; D not resolved. The read ends 3 residues early relative to the CDR3; the germline J gene fills the gap. Trimming left V 2 bases short and J 3 bases short, with 6 bases between. The CDR3 extends over 13 amino acids. CDR1 is MNHEY and CDR2 is SMNVEV in the germline V gene (reference sequence).